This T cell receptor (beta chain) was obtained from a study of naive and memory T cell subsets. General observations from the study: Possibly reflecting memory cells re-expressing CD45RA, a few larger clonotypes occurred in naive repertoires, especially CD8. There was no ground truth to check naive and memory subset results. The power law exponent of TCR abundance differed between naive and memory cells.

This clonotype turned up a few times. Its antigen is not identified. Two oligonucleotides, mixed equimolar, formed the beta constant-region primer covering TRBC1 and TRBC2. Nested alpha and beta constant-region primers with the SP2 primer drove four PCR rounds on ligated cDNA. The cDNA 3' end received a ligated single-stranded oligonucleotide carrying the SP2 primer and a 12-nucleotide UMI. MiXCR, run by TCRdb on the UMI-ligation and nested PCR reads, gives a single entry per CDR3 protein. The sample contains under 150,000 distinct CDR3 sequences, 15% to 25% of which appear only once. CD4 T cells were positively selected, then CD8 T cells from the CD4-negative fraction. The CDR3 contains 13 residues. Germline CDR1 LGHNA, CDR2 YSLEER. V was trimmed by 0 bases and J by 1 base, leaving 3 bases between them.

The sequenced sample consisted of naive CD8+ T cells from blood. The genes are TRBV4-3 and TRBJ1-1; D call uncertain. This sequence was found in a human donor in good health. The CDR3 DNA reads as TGCGCCAGCAGCCAAGATAGGAACACTGAAGCTTTCTTT. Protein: CASSQDRNTEAFF.